Described below is a single T cell receptor beta chain sequence and its context. The data originate from a study of blood T cell repertoires in COVID-19. About the research overall: The origin of the acute and convalescent COVID-19 samples was the United States, Italy and Spain. T cells, B-cell-depleted T cells, or PBMCs provided the cDNA or gDNA that served as material.

All enrollees were roughly 18 to 90 years old and from about two dozen US areas. Either two negative PCRs, clearance, or symptom resolution qualified Cohort 3 donors as recovered. Libraries were prepared by immunoSEQ multiplex PCR; TCRdb keeps only in-frame clonotypes and omits some of them. Of some 400,000 clones listed, under 90% are singletons. Looked up from germline, CDR1 is SGHRS and CDR2 is YFSETQ. V gave up 1 base and J gave up 4 bases, with 20 bases separating them. The CDR3 totals 18 residues. The sample consisted of PBMCs or T cells enriched from blood (not recorded which). The clonotype originates from a woman under 40 who had recovered from COVID-19. This chain uses TRBV5-1 with TRBJ2-2; D remains unclear. CDR3 coding DNA: TGCGCCAGCAGCTTGTTGTCGCTCGGAGTTCAAGGCACCGGGGAGCTGTTTTTT. It translates to CASSLLSLGVQGTGELFF. Full variable domain (remainder filled in from reference TRBV5-1 and TRBJ2-2): KAGVTQTPRYLIKTRGQQVTLSCSPISGHRSVSWYQQTPGQGLQFLFEYFSETQRNKGNFPGRFSGRQFSNSRSEMNVSTLELGDSALYLCASSLLSLGVQGTGELFFGEGSRLTVL.